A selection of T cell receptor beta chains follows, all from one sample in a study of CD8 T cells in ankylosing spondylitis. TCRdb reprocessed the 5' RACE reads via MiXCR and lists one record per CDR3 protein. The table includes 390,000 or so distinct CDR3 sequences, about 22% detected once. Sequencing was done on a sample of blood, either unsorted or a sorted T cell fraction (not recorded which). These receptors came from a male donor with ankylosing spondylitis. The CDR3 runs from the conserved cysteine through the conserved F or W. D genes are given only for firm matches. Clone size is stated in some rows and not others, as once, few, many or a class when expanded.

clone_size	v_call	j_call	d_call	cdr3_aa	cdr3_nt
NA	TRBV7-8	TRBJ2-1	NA	CASSWVSGGRGGDNEQFF	TGTGCCAGCAGCTGGGTGTCGGGTGGCCGAGGGGGGGACAATGAGCAGTTCTTC
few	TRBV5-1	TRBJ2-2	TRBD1	CASSTTGTGVGELFF	TGCGCCAGCAGCACCACCGGGACAGGGGTAGGGGAGCTGTTTTTT
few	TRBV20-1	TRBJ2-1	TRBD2	CSASGLAGSIEQFF	TGCAGTGCTAGTGGACTAGCGGGAAGCATTGAGCAGTTCTTC
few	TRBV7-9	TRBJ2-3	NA	CASSLVGNTQYF	TGTGCCAGCAGCTTAGTTGGAAATACGCAGTATTTT
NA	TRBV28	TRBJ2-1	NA	CASTHSGRDTMLIF	TGTGCCAGCACCCATTCTGGGCGGGATACAATGTTAATCTTC
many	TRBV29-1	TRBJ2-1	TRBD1	CSVEPGTGNNEQFF	TGCAGCGTTGAACCCGGGACAGGCAACAATGAGCAGTTCTTC
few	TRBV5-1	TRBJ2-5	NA	CASSLMGEETQYF	TGCGCCAGCAGCTTGATGGGGGAAGAGACCCAGTACTTC
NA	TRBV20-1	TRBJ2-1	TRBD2	CSATAMVLAEGEQFF	TGCAGTGCCACGGCCATGGTTCTAGCGGAGGGGGAGCAGTTCTTC
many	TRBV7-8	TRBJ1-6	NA	CASSARQYSPLHF	TGTGCCAGCAGCGCCCGACAGTATTCACCCCTCCACTTT
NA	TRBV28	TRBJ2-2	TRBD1	CASRSGTVSGELFF	TGTGCCAGCAGATCCGGGACAGTATCCGGGGAGCTGTTTTTT
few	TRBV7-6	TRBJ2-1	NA	CASSRLGPTDNEQFF	TGTGCCAGCAGCCGGCTGGGACCTACTGACAATGAGCAGTTCTTC
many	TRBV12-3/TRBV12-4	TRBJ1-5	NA	CASRAGDGGNQPQHF	TGTGCCAGCAGAGCAGGGGACGGCGGCAATCAGCCCCAGCATTTT
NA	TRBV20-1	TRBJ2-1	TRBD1	CSASARDRGSYNEQFF	TGCAGTGCTAGCGCCCGGGACAGGGGATCCTACAATGAGCAGTTCTTC
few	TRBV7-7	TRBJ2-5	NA	CASSLGGTLQETQYF	TGTGCCAGCAGCTTAGGCGGGACACTCCAAGAGACCCAGTACTTC
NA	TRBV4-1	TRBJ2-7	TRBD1	CASSQVETGGTEQYF	TGCGCCAGCAGCCAAGTCGAGACAGGGGGCACGGAGCAGTACTTC
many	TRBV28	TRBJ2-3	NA	CASRQTGPDTQYF	TGTGCCAGCAGACAAACGGGCCCAGATACGCAGTATTTT
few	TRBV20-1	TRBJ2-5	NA	CSALGLTQETQYF	TGCAGTGCTTTAGGACTGACCCAAGAGACCCAGTACTTC
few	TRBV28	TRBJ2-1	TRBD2	CASSSGGALAGEFREQFF	TGTGCCAGCAGTTCGGGGGGGGCACTAGCGGGAGAGTTCAGGGAGCAGTTCTTC
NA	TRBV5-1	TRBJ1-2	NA	CASSLDSHGYTF	TGCGCCAGCAGCTTGGACTCCCATGGCTACACCTTC
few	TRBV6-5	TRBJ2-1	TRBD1	CASSYSGTGVYNEQFF	TGTGCCAGCAGTTACTCCGGGACAGGGGTTTACAATGAGCAGTTCTTC
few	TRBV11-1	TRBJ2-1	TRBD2	CASSRRGLAGLSYNEQFF	TGTGCCAGCAGCCGAAGGGGACTAGCGGGACTCTCCTACAATGAGCAGTTCTTC
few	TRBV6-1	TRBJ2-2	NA	CASSEIPRLGELFF	TGTGCCAGCAGTGAAATCCCTCGGCTCGGGGAGCTGTTTTTT
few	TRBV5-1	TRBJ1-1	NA	CASSFRGRDTEAFF	TGCGCCAGCAGCTTCCGGGGTCGGGACACTGAAGCTTTCTTT
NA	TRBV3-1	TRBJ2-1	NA	CASSQMKLTYNEQFF	TGTGCCAGCAGCCAAATGAAGCTAACCTACAATGAGCAGTTCTTC
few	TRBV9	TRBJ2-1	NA	CASSVDPHFRGEQFF	TGTGCCAGCAGCGTAGACCCCCATTTCCGTGGGGAGCAGTTCTTC
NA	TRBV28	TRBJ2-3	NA	CASSLTGSGFTDTQYF	TGTGCCAGCAGTTTGACGGGGAGCGGGTTCACAGATACGCAGTATTTT
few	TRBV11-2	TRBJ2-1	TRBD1	CASSLRTGGVGNYNEQFF	TGTGCCAGCAGCCTGAGGACAGGGGGCGTAGGGAACTACAATGAGCAGTTCTTC
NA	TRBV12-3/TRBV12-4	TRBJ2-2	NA	CASRALLQGRGELFF	TGTGCCAGCAGGGCTCTTCTACAGGGTCGGGGGGAGCTGTTTTTT
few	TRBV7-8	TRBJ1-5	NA	CASSSFGSLSNQPQHF	TGTGCCAGCAGCTCCTTTGGAAGCCTTAGCAATCAGCCCCAGCATTTT
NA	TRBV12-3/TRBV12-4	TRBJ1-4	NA	CASSLQLDDEKLFF	TGTGCCAGCAGTTTGCAACTGGATGATGAAAAACTGTTTTTT
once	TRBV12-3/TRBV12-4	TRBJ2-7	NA	CASSLYGGDRHYEQYF	TGTGCCAGCAGTTTATATGGGGGCGACCGTCACTACGAGCAGTACTTC
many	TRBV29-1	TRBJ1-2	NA	CSVDAPGSRRSYGYTF	TGCAGCGTCGACGCTCCGGGCTCCCGGAGGAGCTATGGCTACACCTTC
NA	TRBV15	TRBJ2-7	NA	CATSRERGEQYF	TGTGCCACCAGCAGAGAACGGGGCGAGCAGTACTTC
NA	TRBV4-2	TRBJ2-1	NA	CASSGLGVGNEQFF	TGTGCCAGCAGCGGCCTAGGGGTTGGCAATGAGCAGTTCTTC
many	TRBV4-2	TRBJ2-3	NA	CASSQAGILGTDTQYF	TGTGCCAGCAGCCAAGCTGGCATCCTCGGCACAGATACGCAGTATTTT
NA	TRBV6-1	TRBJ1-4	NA	CASSDRRGQPATNEKLFF	TGTGCCAGCAGTGATAGGAGGGGACAACCTGCAACTAATGAAAAACTGTTTTTT
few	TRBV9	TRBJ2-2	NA	CASSVQEANTGELFF	TGTGCCAGCAGCGTACAGGAAGCGAACACCGGGGAGCTGTTTTTT
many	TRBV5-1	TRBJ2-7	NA	CASSLEDINYEQYF	TGCGCCAGCAGCTTGGAAGACATTAATTACGAGCAGTACTTC
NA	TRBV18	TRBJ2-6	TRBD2	CASSPGGARSPGANVLTF	TGTGCCAGCTCACCGGGAGGGGCTAGGTCCCCTGGGGCCAACGTCCTGACTTTC
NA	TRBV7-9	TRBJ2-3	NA	CASSLEVVGRTDTQYF	TGTGCCAGCAGCTTAGAGGTGGTAGGGCGCACAGATACGCAGTATTTT
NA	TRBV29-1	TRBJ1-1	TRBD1	CSVERTGGTEAFF	TGCAGCGTTGAACGGACAGGGGGCACTGAAGCTTTCTTT
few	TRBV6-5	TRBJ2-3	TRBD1	CASSSPRGQLRLAQYF	TGTGCCAGCAGTTCACCTCGGGGACAGCTACGTTTGGCGCAGTATTTT
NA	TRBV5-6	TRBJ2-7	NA	CASSLAGSYGEQYF	TGTGCCAGCAGCTTGGCAGGGTCTTATGGCGAGCAGTACTTC
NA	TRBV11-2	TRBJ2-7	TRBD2	CASSWGTSGPYEQYF	TGTGCCAGCAGCTGGGGGACTAGCGGACCCTACGAGCAGTACTTC
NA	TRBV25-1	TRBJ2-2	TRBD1	CASKRDRGAGELFF	TGTGCCAGCAAACGGGACAGGGGAGCCGGGGAGCTGTTTTTT
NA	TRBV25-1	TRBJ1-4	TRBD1	CASSPRGRMEKLFF	TGTGCCAGCAGTCCCAGGGGGCGGATGGAAAAACTGTTTTTT
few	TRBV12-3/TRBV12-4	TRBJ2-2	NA	CASSSTPIGELFF	TGTGCCAGCAGTTCGACCCCCATCGGGGAGCTGTTTTTT
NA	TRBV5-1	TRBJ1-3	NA	CASSSISLSGHSSGNTIYF	TGCGCCAGCAGCTCAATATCCCTCTCGGGACACAGCTCTGGAAACACCATATATTTT
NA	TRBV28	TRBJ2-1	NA	CASSSLGGQFF	TGTGCCAGCAGCTCCCTAGGAGGGCAGTTCTTC
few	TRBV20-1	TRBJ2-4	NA	CSASPARGGNIQYF	TGCAGTGCTAGTCCGGCTAGGGGGGGAAACATTCAGTACTTC
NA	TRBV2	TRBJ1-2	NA	CASIRTANYGYTF	TGTGCCAGCATCCGGACAGCTAACTATGGCTACACCTTC
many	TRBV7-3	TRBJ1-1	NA	CASSLNPIRTSTEAFF	TGTGCCAGCAGCTTAAATCCAATCAGAACGAGTACTGAAGCTTTCTTT